This TCR beta chain derives from a study of blood T cell repertoires in COVID-19. The overall study: T cells, B-cell-depleted T cells, or PBMCs provided the cDNA or gDNA that served as material.

As processed by the authors: From reference gene primer amplification, estimates of nucleated cell counts were derived. Method: immunoSEQ multiplex PCR; TCRdb's copy keeps in-frame clones and lacks some. That table gives V, J and clone size, and the DNA gave D and trimming. The table includes tens of thousands of clones, roughly 84% detected once. This CDR3 spans 15 amino acids. CDR1 and CDR2 (germline): LNHDA, SQIVND (reference sequence). J gave up 6 bases and V 3 bases, and 6 bases lay outside the gene matches. The chain links TRBV19 to TRBJ2-1; 9 bases align to TRBD1. The receptor was derived from a man aged 80 or over with active or convalescent COVID-19. Source material: peripheral blood. The CDR3 sequence is CASSITGGGSNEQFF. DNA for the CDR3: TGTGCCAGTAGTATCACAGGGGGCGGAAGCAATGAGCAGTTCTTC.